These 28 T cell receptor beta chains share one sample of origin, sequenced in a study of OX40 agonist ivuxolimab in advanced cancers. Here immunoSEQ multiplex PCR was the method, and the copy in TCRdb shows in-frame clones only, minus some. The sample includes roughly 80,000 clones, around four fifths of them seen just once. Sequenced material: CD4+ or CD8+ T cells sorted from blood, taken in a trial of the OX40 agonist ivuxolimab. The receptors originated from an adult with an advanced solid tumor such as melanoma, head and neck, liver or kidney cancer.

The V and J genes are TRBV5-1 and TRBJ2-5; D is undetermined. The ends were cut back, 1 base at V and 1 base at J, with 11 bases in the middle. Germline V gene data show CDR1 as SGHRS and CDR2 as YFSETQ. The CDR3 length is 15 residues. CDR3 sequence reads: CASSLNSGFQETQYF. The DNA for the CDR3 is TGCGCCAGCAGCTTGAACTCGGGCTTCCAAGAGACCCAGTACTTC.

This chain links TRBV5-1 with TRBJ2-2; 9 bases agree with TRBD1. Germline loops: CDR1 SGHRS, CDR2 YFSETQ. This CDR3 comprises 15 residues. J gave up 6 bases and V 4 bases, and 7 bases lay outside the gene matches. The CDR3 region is CASSRGTGTAGELFF. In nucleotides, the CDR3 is TGCGCCAGCAGCCGTGGGACAGGGACGGCCGGGGAGCTGTTTTTT.

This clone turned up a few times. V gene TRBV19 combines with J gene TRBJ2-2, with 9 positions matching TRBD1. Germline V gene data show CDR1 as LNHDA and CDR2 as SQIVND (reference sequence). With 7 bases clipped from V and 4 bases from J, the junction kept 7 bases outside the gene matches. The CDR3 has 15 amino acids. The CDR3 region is CASKRDRVATGELFF. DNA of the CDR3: TGTGCCAGTAAGCGGGACAGGGTCGCCACCGGGGAGCTGTTTTTT.

CDR3 loop: CASSLEQGEGGYTF. The CDR3 DNA reads as TGCGCCAGCAGCTTGGAGCAGGGGGAAGGCGGCTACACCTTC. V is TRBV5-1 and J is TRBJ1-2, with 7 bases lining up with TRBD1. CDR1 is SGHRS, CDR2 YFSETQ, per germline. The V and J ends lost 0 bases and 8 bases, in that order; junction bases with no gene match: 7. CDR3 length: 14 amino acids. The whole variable domain, remainder taken from reference TRBV5-1 and TRBJ1-2, is KAGVTQTPRYLIKTRGQQVTLSCSPISGHRSVSWYQQTPGQGLQFLFEYFSETQRNKGNFPGRFSGRQFSNSRSEMNVSTLELGDSALYLCASSLEQGEGGYTFGSGTRLTVV.

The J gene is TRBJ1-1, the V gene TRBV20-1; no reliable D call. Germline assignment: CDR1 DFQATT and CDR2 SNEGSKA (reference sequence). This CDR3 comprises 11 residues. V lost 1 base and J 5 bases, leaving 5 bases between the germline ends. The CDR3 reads CSARGLTEAFF. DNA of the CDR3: TGCAGTGCTAGAGGTCTAACTGAAGCTTTCTTT.

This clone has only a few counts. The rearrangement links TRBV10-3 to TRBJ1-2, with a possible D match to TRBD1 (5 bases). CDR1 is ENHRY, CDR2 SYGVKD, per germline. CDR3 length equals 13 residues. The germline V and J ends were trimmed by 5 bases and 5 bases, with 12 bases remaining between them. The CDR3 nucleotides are TGTGCCATCAGTTCGACAGACGCTTATGGCTACACCTTC. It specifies CAISSTDAYGYTF.

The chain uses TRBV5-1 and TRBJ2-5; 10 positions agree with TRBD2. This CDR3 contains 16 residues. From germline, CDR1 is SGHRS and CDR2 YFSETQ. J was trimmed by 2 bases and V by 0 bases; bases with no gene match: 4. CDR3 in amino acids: CASSLAASGGQETQYF. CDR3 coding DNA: TGCGCCAGCAGCTTGGCCGCTAGCGGGGGACAAGAGACCCAGTACTTC.

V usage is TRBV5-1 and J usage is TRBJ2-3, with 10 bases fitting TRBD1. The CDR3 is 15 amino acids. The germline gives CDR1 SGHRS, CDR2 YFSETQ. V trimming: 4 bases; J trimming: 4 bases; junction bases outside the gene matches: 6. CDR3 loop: CASSPGQGVADTQYF. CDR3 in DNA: TGCGCCAGCAGCCCAGGACAGGGGGTCGCAGATACGCAGTATTTT.

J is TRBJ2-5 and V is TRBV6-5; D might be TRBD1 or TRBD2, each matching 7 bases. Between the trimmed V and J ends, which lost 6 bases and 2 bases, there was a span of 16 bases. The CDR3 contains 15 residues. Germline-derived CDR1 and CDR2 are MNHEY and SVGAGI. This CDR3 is CASRYYRGGQETQYF. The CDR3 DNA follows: TGTGCCAGCAGATATTACAGGGGAGGGCAAGAGACCCAGTACTTC.

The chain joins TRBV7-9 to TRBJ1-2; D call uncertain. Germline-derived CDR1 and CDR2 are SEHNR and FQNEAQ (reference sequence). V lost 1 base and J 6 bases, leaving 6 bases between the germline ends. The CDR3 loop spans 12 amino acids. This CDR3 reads CASSLEIHGYTF. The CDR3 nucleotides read TGTGCCAGCAGCTTAGAAATCCATGGCTACACCTTC.

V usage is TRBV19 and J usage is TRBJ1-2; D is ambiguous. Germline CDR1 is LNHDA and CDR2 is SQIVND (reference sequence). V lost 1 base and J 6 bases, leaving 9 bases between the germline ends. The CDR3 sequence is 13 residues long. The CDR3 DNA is TGTGCCAGTAGTATAGGCCGGACGGATGGCTACACCTTC. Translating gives CASSIGRTDGYTF. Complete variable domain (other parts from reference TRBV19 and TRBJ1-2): DGGITQSPKYLFRKEGQNVTLSCEQNLNHDAMYWYRQDPGQGLRLIYYSQIVNDFQKGDIAEGYSVSREKKESFPLTVTSAQKNPTAFYLCASSIGRTDGYTFGSGTRLTVV.

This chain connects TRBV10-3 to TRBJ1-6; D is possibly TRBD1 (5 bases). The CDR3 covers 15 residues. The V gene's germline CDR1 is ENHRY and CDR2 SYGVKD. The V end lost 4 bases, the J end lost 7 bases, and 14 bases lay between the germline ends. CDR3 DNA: TGTGCCATCAGTGCGCGAGACAGCGGGAATTCACCCCTCCACTTT. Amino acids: CAISARDSGNSPLHF.

CDR3 region: CASSQEVMTGRDQYF. The CDR3 DNA reads as TGCGCCAGCAGCCAAGAAGTCATGACTGGGAGGGACCAGTACTTC. This chain joins TRBV4-3 and TRBJ2-5; 7 positions agree with TRBD2. This CDR3 contains 15 residues. Losses at the gene ends were 0 bases for V and 10 bases for J; bases not matched to a gene: 11. Germline V CDR1 and CDR2: LGHNA, YSLEER.

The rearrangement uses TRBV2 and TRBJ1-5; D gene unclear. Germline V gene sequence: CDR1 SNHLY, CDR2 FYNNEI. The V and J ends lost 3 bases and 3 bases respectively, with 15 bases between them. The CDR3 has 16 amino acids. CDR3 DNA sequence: TGTGCCAGCAGTGAGGCGGCCCCCGGGAACAATCAGCCCCAGCATTTT. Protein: CASSEAAPGNNQPQHF.

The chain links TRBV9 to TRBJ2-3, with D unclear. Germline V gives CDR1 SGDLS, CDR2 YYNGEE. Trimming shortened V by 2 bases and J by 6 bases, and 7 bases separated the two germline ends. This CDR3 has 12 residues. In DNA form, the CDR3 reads TGTGCCAGCAGCGTCACCATGGATACGCAGTATTTT. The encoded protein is CASSVTMDTQYF.

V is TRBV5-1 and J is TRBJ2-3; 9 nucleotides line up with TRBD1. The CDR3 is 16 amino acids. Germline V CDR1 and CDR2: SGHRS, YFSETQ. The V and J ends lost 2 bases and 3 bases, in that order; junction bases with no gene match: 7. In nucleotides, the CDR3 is TGCGCCAGCAGCTTTTTACGTGGACAGGGGACAGATACGCAGTATTTT. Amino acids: CASSFLRGQGTDTQYF. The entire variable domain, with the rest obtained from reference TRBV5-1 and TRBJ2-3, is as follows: KAGVTQTPRYLIKTRGQQVTLSCSPISGHRSVSWYQQTPGQGLQFLFEYFSETQRNKGNFPGRFSGRQFSNSRSEMNVSTLELGDSALYLCASSFLRGQGTDTQYFGPGTRLTVL.

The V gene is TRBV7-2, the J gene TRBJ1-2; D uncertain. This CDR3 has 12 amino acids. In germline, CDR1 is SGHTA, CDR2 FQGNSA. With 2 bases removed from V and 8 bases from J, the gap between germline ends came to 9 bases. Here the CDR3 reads CASSLLSTGYTF. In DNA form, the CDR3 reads TGTGCCAGCAGCTTACTTTCTACCGGCTACACCTTC.

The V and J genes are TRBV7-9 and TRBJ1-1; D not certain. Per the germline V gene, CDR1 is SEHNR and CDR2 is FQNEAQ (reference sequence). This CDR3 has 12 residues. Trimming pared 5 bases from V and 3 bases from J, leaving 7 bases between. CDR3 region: CASSLEDTEAFF. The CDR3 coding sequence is TGTGCCAGCAGCCTGGAGGACACTGAAGCTTTCTTT. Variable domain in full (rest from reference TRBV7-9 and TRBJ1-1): DTGVSQNPRHKITKRGQNVTFRCDPISEHNRLYWYRQTLGQGPEFLTYFQNEAQLEKSRLLSDRFSAERPKGSFSTLEIQRTEQGDSAMYLCASSLEDTEAFFGQGTRLTVV.

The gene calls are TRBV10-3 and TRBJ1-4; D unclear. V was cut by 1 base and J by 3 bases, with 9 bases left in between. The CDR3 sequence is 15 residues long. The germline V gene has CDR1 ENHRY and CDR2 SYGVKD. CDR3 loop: CAISEYGRANEKLFF. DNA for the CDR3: TGTGCCATCAGTGAGTATGGACGGGCTAATGAAAAACTGTTTTTT.

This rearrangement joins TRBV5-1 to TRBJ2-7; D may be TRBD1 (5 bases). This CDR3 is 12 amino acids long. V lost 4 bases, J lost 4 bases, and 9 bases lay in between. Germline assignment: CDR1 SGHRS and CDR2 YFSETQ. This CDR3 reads CASSNDRYEQYF. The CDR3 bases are TGCGCCAGCAGCAACGACAGATACGAGCAGTACTTC.

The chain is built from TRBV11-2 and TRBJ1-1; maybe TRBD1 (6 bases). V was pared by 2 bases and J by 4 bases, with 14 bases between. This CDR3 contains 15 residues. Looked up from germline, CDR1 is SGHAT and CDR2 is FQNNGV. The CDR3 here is CASSLTGAYGTEAFF. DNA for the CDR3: TGTGCCAGCAGCTTAACGGGGGCTTATGGCACTGAAGCTTTCTTT.

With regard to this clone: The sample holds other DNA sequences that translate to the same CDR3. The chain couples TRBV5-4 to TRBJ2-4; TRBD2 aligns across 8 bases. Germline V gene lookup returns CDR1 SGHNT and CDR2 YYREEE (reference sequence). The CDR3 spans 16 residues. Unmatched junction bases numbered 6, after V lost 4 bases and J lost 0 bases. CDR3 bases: TGTGCCAGCAGCCCGGGGGGGTTGTTAGCCAAAAACATTCAGTACTTC. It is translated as CASSPGGLLAKNIQYF. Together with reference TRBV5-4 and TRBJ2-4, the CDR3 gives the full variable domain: ETGVTQSPTHLIKTRGQQVTLRCSSQSGHNTVSWYQQALGQGPQFIFQYYREEENGRGNFPPRFSGLQFPNYSSELNVNALELDDSALYLCASSPGGLLAKNIQYFGAGTRLSVL.

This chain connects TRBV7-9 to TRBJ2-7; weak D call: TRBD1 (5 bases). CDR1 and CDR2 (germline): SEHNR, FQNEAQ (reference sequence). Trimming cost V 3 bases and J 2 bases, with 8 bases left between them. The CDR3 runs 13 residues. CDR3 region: CASSLTAPYEQYF. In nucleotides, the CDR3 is TGTGCCAGCAGCTTGACAGCCCCCTACGAGCAGTACTTC. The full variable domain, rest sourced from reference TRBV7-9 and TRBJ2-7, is DTGVSQNPRHKITKRGQNVTFRCDPISEHNRLYWYRQTLGQGPEFLTYFQNEAQLEKSRLLSDRFSAERPKGSFSTLEIQRTEQGDSAMYLCASSLTAPYEQYFGPGTRLTVT.

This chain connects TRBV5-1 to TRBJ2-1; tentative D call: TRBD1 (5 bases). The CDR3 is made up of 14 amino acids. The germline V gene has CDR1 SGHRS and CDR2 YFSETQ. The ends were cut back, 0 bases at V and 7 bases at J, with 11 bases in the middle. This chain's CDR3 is CASSLGAGQNEQFF. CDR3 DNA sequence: TGCGCCAGCAGCTTGGGGGCAGGGCAAAATGAGCAGTTCTTC. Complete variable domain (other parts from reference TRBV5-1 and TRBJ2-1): KAGVTQTPRYLIKTRGQQVTLSCSPISGHRSVSWYQQTPGQGLQFLFEYFSETQRNKGNFPGRFSGRQFSNSRSEMNVSTLELGDSALYLCASSLGAGQNEQFFGPGTRLTVL.

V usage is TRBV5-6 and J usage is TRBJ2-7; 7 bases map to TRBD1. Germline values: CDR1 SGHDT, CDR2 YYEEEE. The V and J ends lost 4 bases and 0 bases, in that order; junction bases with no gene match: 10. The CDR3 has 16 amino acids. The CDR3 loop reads CASSVWTTGDSYEQYF. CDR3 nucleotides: TGTGCCAGCAGCGTGTGGACAACAGGGGACTCCTACGAGCAGTACTTC.

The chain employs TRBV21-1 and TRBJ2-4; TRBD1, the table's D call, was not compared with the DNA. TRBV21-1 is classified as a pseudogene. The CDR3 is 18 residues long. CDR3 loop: CASSMRTGDELAKNIQYF. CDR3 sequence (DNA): TGTGCCAGCAGCATGCGGACAGGAGACGAATTAGCCAAAAACATTCAGTACTTC.

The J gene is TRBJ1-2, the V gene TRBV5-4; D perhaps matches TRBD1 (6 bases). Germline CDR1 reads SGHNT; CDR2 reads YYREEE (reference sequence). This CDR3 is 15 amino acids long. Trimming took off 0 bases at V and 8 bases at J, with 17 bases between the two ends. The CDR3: CASSLVGGPVGGYTF. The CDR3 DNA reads TGTGCCAGCAGCTTGGTGGGGGGGCCCGTTGGGGGCTACACCTTC.

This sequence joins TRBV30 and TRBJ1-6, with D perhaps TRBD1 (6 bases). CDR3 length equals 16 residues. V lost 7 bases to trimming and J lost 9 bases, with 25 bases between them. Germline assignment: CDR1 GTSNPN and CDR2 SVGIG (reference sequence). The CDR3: CASLRRGARYGSPLHF. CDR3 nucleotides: TGTGCCTCGCTCAGAAGGGGGGCGCGTTATGGTTCACCCCTCCACTTT.